The subject of this entry is one TCR beta chain. Individual cDNA molecules each carried unique molecular identifiers attached by the library. TCRdb redid the calling of the RACE reads with MiXCR, one entry per CDR3 protein. The sample carries approximately 80,000 distinct CDR3 sequences, roughly 10% recorded once. The data stem from a study of human T cells and chemical hapten exposure. The overall study: Mainly, slight library volume differences in the pool made TCR yields vary.

The CDR3 runs to 14 residues. Germline V gives CDR1 SGHRS, CDR2 YFSETQ. The ends were cut back, 0 bases at V and 1 base at J, with 7 bases in the middle. As for time point: patch test 2, 6 weeks after DPC sensitization. As to treatment: therapeutic diphenylcyclopropenone sensitization with weekly scalp DPC. Prior to application of each patch test, blood was drawn. Blood, whole and unfractionated, served as the source for total RNA extraction. The chain joins TRBV5-1 to TRBJ2-5; D not resolved. The source of this sequence is a woman between 50 and 59 years old with alopecia areata. Some clones in this sample may be carry-over from other donors' samples. This sample comprised whole blood, obtained in connection with sensitization to the hapten diphenylcyclopropenone (DPC). The CDR3 spells CASSLAYSQETQYF. The DNA for the CDR3 is TGCGCCAGCAGCTTGGCCTACAGCCAAGAGACCCAGTACTTC.